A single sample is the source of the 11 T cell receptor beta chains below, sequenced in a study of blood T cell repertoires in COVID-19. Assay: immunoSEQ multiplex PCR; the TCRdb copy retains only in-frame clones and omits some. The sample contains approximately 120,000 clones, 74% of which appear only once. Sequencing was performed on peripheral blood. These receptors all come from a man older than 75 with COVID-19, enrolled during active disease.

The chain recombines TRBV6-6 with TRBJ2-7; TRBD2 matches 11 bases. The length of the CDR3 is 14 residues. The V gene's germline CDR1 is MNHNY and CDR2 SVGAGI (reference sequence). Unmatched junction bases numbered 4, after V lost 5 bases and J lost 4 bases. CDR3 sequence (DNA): TGTGCCAGCAGTATCCCTAGCGGGAGGTACGAGCAGTACTTC. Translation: CASSIPSGRYEQYF.

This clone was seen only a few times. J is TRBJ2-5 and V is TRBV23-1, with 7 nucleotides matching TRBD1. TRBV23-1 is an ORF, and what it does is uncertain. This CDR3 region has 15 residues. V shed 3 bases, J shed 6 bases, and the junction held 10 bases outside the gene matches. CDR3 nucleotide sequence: TGCGCCAGCAGTCAGACAGGGACGATCCCAAAGACCCAGTACTTC. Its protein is CASSQTGTIPKTQYF.

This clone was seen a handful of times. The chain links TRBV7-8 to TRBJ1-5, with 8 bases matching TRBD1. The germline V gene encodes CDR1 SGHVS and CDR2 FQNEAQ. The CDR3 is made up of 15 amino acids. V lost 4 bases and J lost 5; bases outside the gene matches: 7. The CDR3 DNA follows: TGTGCCAGCAGCTCTTGGACAGGGACGGATCAGCCCCAGCATTTT. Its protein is CASSSWTGTDQPQHF.

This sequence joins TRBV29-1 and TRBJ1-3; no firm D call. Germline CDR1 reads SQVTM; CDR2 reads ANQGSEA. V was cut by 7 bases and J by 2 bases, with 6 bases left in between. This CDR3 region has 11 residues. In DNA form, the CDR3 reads TGCAGCGCCGGGACTGGAAACACCATATATTTT. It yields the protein CSAGTGNTIYF.

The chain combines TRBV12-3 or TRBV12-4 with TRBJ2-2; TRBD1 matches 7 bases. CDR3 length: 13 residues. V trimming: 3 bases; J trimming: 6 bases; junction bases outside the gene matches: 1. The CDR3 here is CASSFQGAGELFF. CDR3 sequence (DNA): TGTGCCAGCAGTTTTCAGGGGGCCGGGGAGCTGTTTTTT.

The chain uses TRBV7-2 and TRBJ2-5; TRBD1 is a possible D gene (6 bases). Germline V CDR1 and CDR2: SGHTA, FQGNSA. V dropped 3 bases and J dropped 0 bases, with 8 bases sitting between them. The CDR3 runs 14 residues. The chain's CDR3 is CASSFGTNQETQYF. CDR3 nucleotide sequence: TGTGCCAGCAGCTTCGGGACAAACCAAGAGACCCAGTACTTC.

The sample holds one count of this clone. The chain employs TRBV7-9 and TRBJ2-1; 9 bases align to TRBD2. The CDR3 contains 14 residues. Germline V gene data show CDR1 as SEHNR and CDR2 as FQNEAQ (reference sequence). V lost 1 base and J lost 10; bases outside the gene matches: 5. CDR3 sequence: CASSLVGGRGEQFF. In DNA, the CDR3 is TGTGCCAGCAGCTTAGTTGGCGGGAGGGGGGAGCAGTTCTTC.

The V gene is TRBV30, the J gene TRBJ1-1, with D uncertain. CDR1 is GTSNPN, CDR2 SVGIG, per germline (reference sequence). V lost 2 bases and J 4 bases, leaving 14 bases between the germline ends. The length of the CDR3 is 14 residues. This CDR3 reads CAWSPGGLSTEAFF. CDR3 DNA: TGTGCCTGGAGTCCAGGCGGGCTATCCACTGAAGCTTTCTTT.

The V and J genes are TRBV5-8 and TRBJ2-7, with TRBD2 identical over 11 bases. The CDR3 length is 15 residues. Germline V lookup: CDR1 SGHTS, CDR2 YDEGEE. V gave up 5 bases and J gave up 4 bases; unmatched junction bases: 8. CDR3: CASRAIGTSGYEQYF. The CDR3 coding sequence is TGTGCCAGCAGGGCCATCGGGACTAGCGGTTACGAGCAGTACTTC.

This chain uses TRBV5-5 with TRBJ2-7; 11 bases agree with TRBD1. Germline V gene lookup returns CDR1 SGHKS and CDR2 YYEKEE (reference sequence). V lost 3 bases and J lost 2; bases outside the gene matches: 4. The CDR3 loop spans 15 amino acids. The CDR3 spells CASSSPGQGAYEQYF. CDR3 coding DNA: TGTGCCAGCAGCTCCCCGGGACAGGGGGCCTACGAGCAGTACTTC.

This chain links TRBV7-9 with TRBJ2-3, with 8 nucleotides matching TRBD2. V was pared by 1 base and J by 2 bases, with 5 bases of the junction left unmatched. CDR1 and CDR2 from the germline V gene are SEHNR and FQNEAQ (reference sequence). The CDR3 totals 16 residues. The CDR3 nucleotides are TGTGCCAGCAGCTTAGGACATAGCGGGGTCACAGATACGCAGTATTTT. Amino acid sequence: CASSLGHSGVTDTQYF.